Each of the 9 T cell receptor beta chains below was sequenced from the same sample in a study of spatial heterogeneity in lung cancer. Broader study findings: The number of expanded tumor alpha and beta chains correlated with mutation number.

The time point denotes: sample taken at primary tumor resection. Antigens of these TCRs are unknown. TCRdb itself ran the 5' RACE reads through MiXCR, one entry per CDR3 protein. The table shows about 18,000 distinct CDR3 sequences, with approximately 8.3% occurring only once. Sample: lung tumor tissue, taken at surgery. These receptors were collected from a male donor with early-stage non-small cell lung cancer.

The V call is TRBV18, the J call TRBJ2-3; TRBD2 aligns across 8 bases. V shed 6 bases, J shed 5 bases, and the junction held 10 bases outside the gene matches. Germline CDR1 KGHSH, CDR2 LQKENI. This CDR3 has 15 residues. The CDR3 DNA reads TGTGCCAGCTCGACAAATAGCGGGGCGGGAGATACGCAGTATTTT. Translated, it gives CASSTNSGAGDTQYF.

By sample share, this clonotype is medium-sized. V and J are TRBV5-4 and TRBJ1-5; unclear D gene. Germline lookup yields CDR1 SGHNT and CDR2 YYREEE (reference sequence). V dropped 2 bases and J dropped 2 bases, with 11 bases sitting between them. The CDR3 covers 15 residues. CDR3 loop: CASSFDGGGNQPQHF. In DNA form, the CDR3 reads TGTGCCAGCAGCTTTGATGGAGGAGGCAATCAGCCCCAGCATTTT.

This clonotype was picked up many times. This sequence joins TRBV20-1 and TRBJ2-2; 10 nucleotides match TRBD1. V shed 7 bases, J shed 4 bases, and the junction held 6 bases outside the gene matches. Germline assignment: CDR1 DFQATT and CDR2 SNEGSKA (reference sequence). This CDR3 is built from 14 residues. The CDR3 loop reads CSVRDRGITGELFF. DNA for the CDR3: TGCAGTGTGCGGGACAGGGGAATCACCGGGGAGCTGTTTTTT.

This clonotype was counted at least ten times. The V and J genes are TRBV6-2 or TRBV6-3 and TRBJ1-1; TRBD1 agrees at 7 bases. The CDR3 is made up of 16 amino acids. V shed 6 bases, J shed 3 bases, and the junction held 13 bases outside the gene matches. Germline CDR1 MNHEY, CDR2 SVGEGT. The CDR3 bases are TGTGCCAGCAGCCGCCCCCTGGGACAGAAAGACACTGAAGCTTTCTTT. It specifies CASSRPLGQKDTEAFF.

The rearrangement joins TRBV11-2 to TRBJ1-2; D uncertain. V gave up 3 bases and J gave up 5 bases, with 19 bases separating them. CDR1 is SGHAT and CDR2 is FQNNGV in the germline V gene. The CDR3 is made up of 16 amino acids. For the CDR3, the DNA is TGTGCCAGCAGCTTCGACCCGAGAGCCCGGGGTTATGGCTACACCTTC. It specifies CASSFDPRARGYGYTF.

A note on this clonotype: A junction boundary mismatches the germline segment, possibly from a read error. The V call is TRBV7-7, the J call TRBJ2-5; the match to TRBD2 covers 11 bases. This CDR3 is built from 15 residues. Germline loops: CDR1 SSHAT, CDR2 FNYEAQ (reference sequence). CDR3 nucleotides: TGTGCTAGCAGCTCAGGACTAGCGGGCCAAGAGACCCAGTACTTC. It translates to CASSSGLAGQETQYF. Complete variable domain (other parts from reference TRBV7-7 and TRBJ2-5): GAGVSQSPRYKVTKRGQDVTLRCDPISSHATLYWYQQALGQGPEFLTYFNYEAQPDKSGLPSDRFSAERPEGSISTLTIQRTEQRDSAMYRCASSSGLAGQETQYFGPGTRLLVL.

The chain combines TRBV5-4 with TRBJ2-2; D ambiguous. In germline, CDR1 is SGHNT, CDR2 YYREEE (reference sequence). V was trimmed by 3 bases and J by 6 bases, leaving 9 bases between them. This CDR3 is built from 13 residues. CDR3 in amino acids: CASSSALAGELFF. Written as DNA, the CDR3 is TGTGCCAGCAGCTCAGCTTTGGCCGGGGAGCTGTTTTTT.

This clonotype was seen many times. This may arise from a read error, as a much more abundant clone is one base away. The chain recombines TRBV2 with TRBJ1-5; D gene ambiguous. The CDR3 loop spans 16 amino acids. From germline, CDR1 is SNHLY and CDR2 FYNNEI. The CDR3 nucleotides read TGTGCCAGCAGTCTTACCGGGAGCTATAGCAATCAGCCCCAGAATTTT. Its translation: CASSLTGSYSNQPQNF.

This clonotype was counted many times. This rearrangement joins TRBV28 to TRBJ1-5; 8 nucleotides agree with TRBD1. The CDR3 sequence is 17 residues long. Germline CDR1 reads MDHEN; CDR2 reads SYDVKM. Trimming removed 2 bases from V and 1 base from J; junction bases left unmatched: 7. CDR3 sequence reads: CASSLPSGGRSNQPQHF. The CDR3 nucleotides are TGTGCCAGCAGTTTACCGTCAGGGGGCAGAAGCAATCAGCCCCAGCATTTT. Based on the CDR3 plus reference TRBV28 and TRBJ1-5, the full variable domain is DVKVTQSSRYLVKRTGEKVFLECVQDMDHENMFWYRQDPGLGLRLIYFSYDVKMKEKGDIPEGYSVSREKKERFSLILESASTNQTSMYLCASSLPSGGRSNQPQHFGDGTRLSIL.